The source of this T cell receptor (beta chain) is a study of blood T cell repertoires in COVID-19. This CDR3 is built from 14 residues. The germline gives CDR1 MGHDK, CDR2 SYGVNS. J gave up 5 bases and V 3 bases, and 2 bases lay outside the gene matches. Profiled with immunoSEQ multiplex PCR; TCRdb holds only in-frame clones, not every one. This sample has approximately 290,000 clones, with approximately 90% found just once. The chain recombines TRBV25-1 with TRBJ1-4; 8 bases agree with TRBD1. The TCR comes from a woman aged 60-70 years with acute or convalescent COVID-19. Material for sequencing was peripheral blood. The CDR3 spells CASSDNRGNEKLFF. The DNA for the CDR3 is TGTGCCAGCAGTGACAACAGGGGGAATGAAAAACTGTTTTTT.